The 23 T cell receptor beta chains below come from one sample, sequenced in a study of T cell responses to AZD1222 COVID-19 vaccine (dated by TCRdb to the early 2020s). The library was prepared using the immunoSEQ multiplex PCR assay. This immuneACCESS table, as held by TCRdb, lists in-frame sequences with V and J called but not all clones. Of the missing ones, under half trace to an unresolved V gene in checked studies; the others have no known cause. This sample gives 120,000 or so clones in total; more than 80% of them show up just once. The ten largest clones represent around 1.5% of the sample. Per the publication, the time point label means: baseline before first vaccination. Material: peripheral blood, obtained on day 0 of AZD1222 vaccination. These receptors all come from an adult in good health.

This chain joins TRBV4-1 and TRBJ2-7; 8 bases fit TRBD1. The trim removed 3 bases at V and 5 bases at J, leaving 6 bases unmatched. CDR1 and CDR2 (germline): MGHRA, YSYEKL. This CDR3 contains 14 residues. CDR3 sequence reads: CASSHPGQGDEQYF. The CDR3 DNA is TGCGCCAGCAGCCACCCCGGACAGGGCGACGAGCAGTACTTC.

The rearrangement links TRBV7-3 to TRBJ2-5; a possible D gene is TRBD1 (6 bases). The CDR3 runs 13 residues. The ends were cut back, 3 bases at V and 5 bases at J, with 10 bases in the middle. Germline V gives CDR1 SGHTA, CDR2 FQGTGA. CDR3 sequence reads: CASSFRGAETQYF. The CDR3 nucleotides read TGTGCCAGCAGCTTCAGGGGCGCGGAGACCCAGTACTTC.

This chain connects TRBV28 to TRBJ1-5; perhaps TRBD1 as D (6 bases). CDR3 size: 15 residues. Germline loops: CDR1 MDHEN, CDR2 SYDVKM. Trimming removed 2 bases at V and 1 base at J, with 9 bases between. The CDR3 reads CASSLIGGSNQPQHF. The CDR3, as DNA: TGTGCCAGCAGTTTAATAGGGGGGAGCAATCAGCCCCAGCATTTT.

J is TRBJ2-1 and V is TRBV3-1 (or the pseudogene TRBV3-2), with 16 bases identical to TRBD2. The germline CDR1 and CDR2 sequences are LGHDT and YNNKEL (reference sequence). V lost 3 bases and J lost 9; bases outside the gene matches: 8. CDR3 length equals 17 residues. CDR3 bases: TGTGCCAGCAGCCACCCGGGACTAGCGGGAGGGGGGCTTGAGCAGTTCTTC. This translates into CASSHPGLAGGGLEQFF.

This clone was observed a single time. The chain carries TRBV10-3 and TRBJ2-5, with a possible D match to TRBD2 (5 bases). Germline-derived CDR1 and CDR2 are ENHRY and SYGVKD. V lost 6 bases, J lost 4 bases, and 18 bases lay in between. This CDR3 region has 15 residues. CDR3 protein: CAISAIDTEGETQYF. The CDR3 DNA follows: TGTGCCATCAGCGCAATTGACACAGAGGGAGAGACCCAGTACTTC.

The rearrangement joins TRBV24-1 to TRBJ1-2; D gene uncertain. V lost 2 bases to trimming and J lost 7 bases, with 7 bases between them. The CDR3 covers 12 residues. Germline loops: CDR1 KGHDR, CDR2 SFDVKD. DNA for the CDR3: TGTGCCACCAGTGATTGGTGGGTTGGCTACACCTTC. Protein sequence: CATSDWWVGYTF.

The V gene is TRBV27, the J gene TRBJ2-1; 7 bases are a match to TRBD2. The germline gives CDR1 MNHEY, CDR2 SMNVEV (reference sequence). J gave up 13 bases and V 6 bases, and 21 bases lay outside the gene matches. The CDR3 extends over 16 amino acids. CDR3 amino acids: CASSLDPGLQRLDQFF. The CDR3 bases are TGTGCCAGCAGCCTGGATCCGGGACTACAGCGACTTGATCAGTTCTTC.

The chain joins TRBV3-1 (or the pseudogene TRBV3-2) to TRBJ1-5; D call uncertain. Germline V CDR1 and CDR2: LGHDT, YNNKEL (reference sequence). This CDR3 region has 17 residues. V lost 0 bases and J lost 1, with 13 bases in between. This CDR3 reads CASSQDFVGGSNQPQHF. CDR3 DNA sequence: TGTGCCAGCAGCCAAGATTTCGTCGGCGGAAGCAATCAGCCCCAGCATTTT.

The chain employs TRBV19 and TRBJ2-2; no clear D gene. Germline lookup yields CDR1 LNHDA and CDR2 SQIVND (reference sequence). V lost 5 bases, J lost 6 bases, and 16 bases lay in between. This CDR3 is 15 amino acids long. Written as DNA, the CDR3 is TGTGCCAGTAGTGACCGGGCGTTCATGTCCGGGGAGCTGTTTTTT. This encodes CASSDRAFMSGELFF.

The chain links TRBV19 to TRBJ2-7; 7 bases agree with TRBD1. The germline V gene has CDR1 LNHDA and CDR2 SQIVND (reference sequence). The CDR3 is 13 amino acids. Trimming cost V 8 bases and J 3 bases; bases outside gene matches: 7. The CDR3 reads CASGGQNDYEQYF. The CDR3 DNA follows: TGTGCCAGTGGGGGACAGAATGACTACGAGCAGTACTTC.

V usage is TRBV7-9 and J usage is TRBJ2-1; TRBD1 might be the D (5 bases). CDR1 is SEHNR, CDR2 FQNEAQ, per germline (reference sequence). The germline V and J ends were trimmed by 10 bases and 15 bases, with 16 bases remaining between them. This CDR3 region has 10 residues. CDR3 region: CATKPRERFF. The CDR3 DNA is TGTGCCACAAAACCCAGGGAACGGTTCTTC. Drawing the rest from reference TRBV7-9 and TRBJ2-1, the complete variable domain is DTGVSQNPRHKITKRGQNVTFRCDPISEHNRLYWYRQTLGQGPEFLTYFQNEAQLEKSRLLSDRFSAERPKGSFSTLEIQRTEQGDSAMYLCATKPRERFFGPGTRLTVL.

The V call is TRBV5-4, the J call TRBJ1-1; D perhaps matches TRBD1 (5 bases). This CDR3 is 12 amino acids long. Germline CDR1 is SGHNT and CDR2 is YYREEE (reference sequence). The V gene lost 0 bases and the J gene lost 11 bases, with 11 bases spanning the gap. CDR3 bases: TGTGCCAGCAGCTTGGTGGCGGGGGAGGCTTTCTTT. Encoded protein: CASSLVAGEAFF.

The chain has TRBV18 and TRBJ2-3; D is undetermined. Trimming cost V 2 bases and J 0 bases, with 9 bases left between them. Germline V gene sequence: CDR1 KGHSH, CDR2 LQKENI. This CDR3 spans 15 amino acids. The CDR3: CASSPDVRSTDTQYF. CDR3 bases: TGTGCCAGCTCACCAGATGTGAGGAGCACAGATACGCAGTATTTT.

The chain combines TRBV27 with TRBJ1-4; possibly TRBD1 for D (5 bases). Germline assignment: CDR1 MNHEY and CDR2 SMNVEV (reference sequence). CDR3 length equals 16 residues. Trimming took 4 bases from V and 2 from J, leaving 14 bases between them. Here the CDR3 reads CASSSSQVATNEKLFF. CDR3 DNA sequence: TGTGCCAGCAGTTCCTCACAGGTGGCCACTAATGAAAAACTGTTTTTT.

The CDR3 DNA reads TGTGCCAGCGGCCTTAGCGGGAGTAGCTACGAGCAGTACTTC. Translating it yields CASGLSGSSYEQYF. The chain carries TRBV21-1 and TRBJ2-7; the table calls TRBD2, which could not be checked here. TRBV21-1 is designated a pseudogene. This CDR3 has 14 amino acids.

The chain carries TRBV7-9 and TRBJ2-2; 10 nucleotides align to TRBD2. Trimming cost V 1 base and J 0 bases; bases outside gene matches: 8. From germline, CDR1 is SEHNR and CDR2 FQNEAQ (reference sequence). CDR3 length: 19 amino acids. DNA of the CDR3: TGTGCCAGCAGCTTAGTTCTACTAGCGGGGCGATCGAACACCGGGGAGCTGTTTTTT. Amino acid sequence: CASSLVLLAGRSNTGELFF.

The gene calls are TRBV9 and TRBJ1-1; 8 nucleotides agree with TRBD1. CDR1 and CDR2 (germline): SGDLS, YYNGEE. This CDR3 comprises 13 residues. Trimming cost V 3 bases and J 5 bases; bases outside gene matches: 3. This CDR3 reads CASSAGQGTEAFF. CDR3 coding DNA: TGTGCCAGCAGCGCAGGACAGGGTACTGAAGCTTTCTTT. Drawing the rest from reference TRBV9 and TRBJ1-1, the complete variable domain is DSGVTQTPKHLITATGQRVTLRCSPRSGDLSVYWYQQSLDQGLQFLIQYYNGEERAKGNILERFSAQQFPDLHSELNLSSLELGDSALYFCASSAGQGTEAFFGQGTRLTVV.

This clone has a single count. In DNA, the CDR3 is TGTGCCAGCAGCGTAGTTACGGGAGGAACCGGGGAGCTGTTTTTT. This gives the protein CASSVVTGGTGELFF. This rearrangement joins TRBV9 to TRBJ2-2; TRBD2 matches 7 bases. Germline V gives CDR1 SGDLS, CDR2 YYNGEE. The CDR3 extends over 15 amino acids. The V gene end was trimmed by 0 bases and the J gene end by 5 bases; junction bases not matched to a gene: 4.

The V call is TRBV27, the J call TRBJ1-2, with 7 bases aligning to TRBD1. The CDR3 has 16 amino acids. The V segment lost 1 base and the J segment 6 bases; nucleotides outside the gene matches: 11. Looked up from germline, CDR1 is MNHEY and CDR2 is SMNVEV (reference sequence). CDR3 sequence reads: CASSLYPGTAFHGYTF. The CDR3 nucleotides are TGTGCCAGCAGTTTATACCCCGGGACAGCCTTCCATGGCTACACCTTC.

The table lists this clone with a few counts. This chain links TRBV27 with TRBJ2-6; the match to TRBD1 covers 9 bases. The CDR3 is made up of 17 amino acids. The V and J ends lost 5 bases and 1 base, in that order; junction bases with no gene match: 6. The germline V gene encodes CDR1 MNHEY and CDR2 SMNVEV (reference sequence). The CDR3 loop is CASSPGTGTSGANVLTF. CDR3 bases: TGTGCCAGCAGTCCCGGGACAGGGACGTCTGGGGCCAACGTCCTGACTTTC. Using reference TRBV27 and TRBJ2-6 for the parts outside the CDR3, the full variable domain is EAQVTQNPRYLITVTGKKLTVTCSQNMNHEYMSWYRQDPGLGLRQIYYSMNVEVTDKGDVPEGYKVSRKEKRNFPLILESPSPNQTSLYFCASSPGTGTSGANVLTFGAGSRLTVL.

CDR3 sequence (DNA): TGTGCCAGCAGCCAAGCTCAGAGGGGGGGAGAGACCCAGTACTTC. It encodes CASSQAQRGGETQYF. The chain joins TRBV3-1 (or the pseudogene TRBV3-2) to TRBJ2-5; D is perhaps TRBD2 (7 bases). Trimming removed 1 base at V and 4 bases at J, with 13 bases between. The CDR3 consists of 15 residues. From germline, CDR1 is LGHDT and CDR2 YNNKEL (reference sequence).

This chain uses TRBV19 with TRBJ1-2; D not certain. With 3 bases removed from V and 6 bases from J, the gap between germline ends came to 14 bases. The CDR3 consists of 14 residues. Per the germline V gene, CDR1 is LNHDA and CDR2 is SQIVND (reference sequence). The CDR3 sequence: CASSIMGKEDGYTF. For the CDR3, the DNA is TGTGCCAGTAGTATTATGGGGAAAGAGGATGGCTACACCTTC.

There are a few counts of this clone. Its ends do not fully match the called genes, so a read error is possible. The J gene is TRBJ2-7, the V gene TRBV6-5, with TRBD1 as a possible D gene (5 bases). Germline V gene lookup returns CDR1 MNHEY and CDR2 SVGAGI. The CDR3 has 11 amino acids. Here the CDR3 DNA reads TGTGCCAGCAGGTACTCAGGGCAGCAGTACTTC. It specifies CASRYSGQQYF.